These 10 T cell receptor beta chains were sequenced from one sample in a study of radiotherapy plus CTLA-4 blockade in lung cancer. Measured with immunoSEQ multiplex PCR; TCRdb has only the in-frame clones, and not every one. The sample shows around 90,000 clones, over 80% of them seen only once. The sequencing here drew on peripheral blood, taken from a patient treated with radiotherapy plus ipilimumab. These receptors were taken from a human donor with non-small cell lung cancer that progressed on radiotherapy plus ipilimumab.

The chain recombines TRBV28 with TRBJ1-1; possibly TRBD1 for D (5 bases). The CDR3 length is 15 residues. The germline gives CDR1 MDHEN, CDR2 SYDVKM. Between the trimmed V and J ends, which lost 4 bases and 2 bases, there was a span of 14 bases. The CDR3 sequence: CASSWGGSENTEAFF. The CDR3 bases are TGTGCCAGCAGTTGGGGGGGATCGGAAAACACTGAAGCTTTCTTT.

The chain recombines TRBV5-6 with TRBJ2-7, with TRBD1 matching over 10 bases. The CDR3 spans 15 residues. Germline CDR1 reads SGHDT; CDR2 reads YYEEEE. V lost 2 bases to trimming and J lost 6 bases; unmatched junction nucleotides: 8. The CDR3 spells CASSFLRTGGFEQYF. The CDR3 DNA is TGTGCCAGCAGCTTTCTTCGGACAGGGGGGTTCGAGCAGTACTTC.

A single count supports this clone. V usage is TRBV30 and J usage is TRBJ1-3, with TRBD1 matching 12 bases. The CDR3 loop spans 20 amino acids. J gave up 4 bases and V 4 bases, and 20 bases lay outside the gene matches. Germline CDR1 reads GTSNPN; CDR2 reads SVGIG (reference sequence). The CDR3 protein is CAWMGRGQGALWRSGNTIYF. As DNA, the CDR3 is TGTGCCTGGATGGGTAGGGGACAGGGGGCCTTGTGGCGATCCGGAAACACCATATATTTT.

This clone turned up a few times. This chain joins TRBV7-9 and TRBJ1-4; 9 bases map to TRBD1. The CDR3 is made up of 16 amino acids. Germline trimming cut 1 base from V and 7 bases from J; bases unmatched to any gene: 7. Germline V gene sequence: CDR1 SEHNR, CDR2 FQNEAQ (reference sequence). The CDR3 nucleotides read TGTGCCAGCAGCTTAGGGATCGGGACAGGGTTTGAAAAACTGTTTTTT. Its protein is CASSLGIGTGFEKLFF.

The chain employs TRBV5-5 and TRBJ1-4; D is undetermined. Germline V gives CDR1 SGHKS, CDR2 YYEKEE (reference sequence). This CDR3 has 16 residues. The ends were cut back, 0 bases at V and 0 bases at J, with 9 bases in the middle. CDR3 DNA sequence: TGTGCCAGCAGCTTGGCCCCTCCGGCAACTAATGAAAAACTGTTTTTT. Translation: CASSLAPPATNEKLFF.

This clone appeared a single time. The CDR3 loop reads CASSQGAGTADTGELFF. In DNA form, the CDR3 reads TGCGCCAGCAGCCAAGGGGCCGGGACTGCCGACACCGGGGAGCTGTTTTTT. The chain is built from TRBV4-3 and TRBJ2-2; the D gene is possibly TRBD2 (6 bases). This CDR3 contains 17 residues. Germline CDR1 is LGHNA and CDR2 is YSLEER. With 1 base removed from V and 3 bases from J, the gap between germline ends came to 15 bases.

The rearrangement links TRBV28 to TRBJ2-2, with D perhaps matching TRBD1 (5 bases). The CDR3 has 14 amino acids. CDR1 MDHEN and CDR2 SYDVKM come from the germline V gene. Trimming took 8 bases from V and 5 from J, leaving 15 bases between them. The CDR3 loop reads CASEDGSGTGELFF. DNA of the CDR3: TGTGCCAGCGAGGATGGCTCAGGGACCGGGGAGCTGTTTTTT.

V usage is TRBV25-1 and J usage is TRBJ1-1, with unresolved D. This CDR3 is 14 amino acids long. Germline V lookup: CDR1 MGHDK, CDR2 SYGVNS. Between the trimmed V and J ends, which lost 4 bases and 0 bases, there was a span of 9 bases. DNA for the CDR3: TGTGCCAGCAGTGGAAGATTTATGAACACTGAAGCTTTCTTT. Its protein product is CASSGRFMNTEAFF.

This chain links TRBV14 with TRBJ2-5, with 7 positions matching TRBD1. Germline CDR1 reads SGHDN; CDR2 reads FVKESK. This CDR3 has 13 amino acids. V shed 5 bases, J shed 5 bases, and the junction held 5 bases outside the gene matches. The CDR3 region has the DNA TGTGCCAGCAGCAAGGGGGCAGGGGAGACCCAGTACTTC. Its protein product is CASSKGAGETQYF.

The chain couples TRBV6-6 to TRBJ2-6; TRBD1 agrees at 7 bases. CDR1 MNHNY and CDR2 SVGAGI come from the germline V gene (reference sequence). This CDR3 spans 16 amino acids. The J segment lost 2 bases and the V segment lost 2 bases, leaving 3 bases of the junction unmatched. The CDR3 sequence is CASSYTGAAGANVLTF. As DNA, the CDR3 is TGTGCCAGCAGTTACACAGGGGCCGCTGGGGCCAACGTCCTGACTTTC.